The present T cell receptor beta chain was sequenced within a study of T cells after yellow fever vaccination. TCRdb re-derived calls from the 5' RACE reads in MiXCR, one entry per CDR3 protein. Of about 400,000 distinct CDR3 sequences in the sample, around 6.4% are singletons; the top ten hold about 15%. The CDR3 is 15 amino acids. Looked up from germline, CDR1 is MNHEY and CDR2 is SVGAGI. V dropped 0 bases and J dropped 2 bases, with 11 bases sitting between them. The sample consisted of PBMCs, taken 5 days after the yellow fever booster vaccination. This receptor was taken from a man younger than 45 who received the YFV17D yellow fever vaccine. The rearrangement uses TRBV6-5 and TRBJ2-7; unclear D gene. CDR3 sequence (DNA): TGTGCCAGCAGTTACTCGATTGCAGGAACCTACGAGCAGTACTTC. Its protein product is CASSYSIAGTYEQYF.